The TCR beta chain described here comes from a study of Graves' ophthalmopathy and Graves' hyperthyroidism. Germline V gene lookup returns CDR1 LGHDT and CDR2 YNNKEL (reference sequence). The CDR3 consists of 15 residues. Roughly 9 ml of fresh blood yielded the PBMCs by density gradient. The study amplified TCR beta CDR3 regions using RNA transcripts. HTBI primers served in a first-round RT-PCR, which a second-round multiplex PCR followed. TCRdb passed the multiplex PCR reads through MiXCR, listing each CDR3 protein once. The sample consists of 350,000 to 450,000 distinct CDR3 sequences, 15% to 20% of them appearing once. This clonotype was detected ten times or more. At one of its ends the junction is not consistent with the germline gene, which may arise from a read error.

The chain has TRBV3-1 and TRBJ2-6; unclear D gene. The sample taken for sequencing was peripheral blood. This sequence originates from a woman aged 18-29 years with Graves' ophthalmopathy. For the CDR3, the DNA is TGTGCCAGCAACCAACACGCCTCTGGGGCCAACGTCCTGACTTTC. Residues: CASNQHASGANVLTF.